This TCR beta chain is drawn from a study of molecular identifiers for immune sequencing clone quantification. Study-level information: Replicate experiments took RNA from roughly 20,000 or 100,000 naive CD8 cells, divided it five ways and sequenced four. Notes on the study in general: Shared barcodes on identical TCR molecules could underestimate the sizes of highly expanded clones.

For naive CD8 T cells, sorting used the CD8+CD4-CCR7+CD45RA+ phenotype. TCRdb itself ran the PCR reads through MiXCR, one entry per CDR3 protein. Of about 320,000 distinct CDR3 sequences listed, 20% to 25% were seen once; the top ten hold 0.7% to 0.9%. The J segment lost 2 bases and the V segment lost 1 base, leaving 4 bases of the junction unmatched. The CDR3 totals 16 residues. Germline CDR1 MNHEY, CDR2 SVGEGT. This clonotype has ten or more counts. Its antigen is not identified. The chain recombines TRBV6-2 or TRBV6-3 with TRBJ1-5; 8 bases agree with TRBD1. The origin of this receptor is a human donor in good health. Some libraries in this study had Jurkat cell RNA spiked in. Sequenced input: naive CD8+ T cells from blood, with Jurkat cell RNA spiked in. Documented subset: FACS-sorted CD8+CD4-CCR7+CD45RA+ naive T cells. The CDR3 region is CASSYLPGQGNQPQHF. The CDR3 region has the DNA TGTGCCAGCAGTTACTTGCCGGGACAGGGCAATCAGCCCCAGCATTTT.